This T cell receptor beta chain was recovered during a study of regulatory T cells in long-lasting Graves disease. Overall study context: More than 5 years of antithyroid drugs with positive TSH receptor antibodies defined persistent Graves' disease. Whole-study findings and limits: Shared public clonotypes totalled fewer than 3,000 in persistent patients, compared with about 970 in new patients. TCR diversity in persistent Graves' patients was below that of newly diagnosed ones.

According to the study, TCR beta libraries were built with iRepertoire HTBI primers and CDR3-region Arm-PCR. TCRdb independently ran MiXCR on the multiplex PCR reads; one entry per CDR3 protein. The sample shows some 340,000 distinct CDR3 sequences, roughly 23% of them seen only once. V was trimmed by 3 bases and J by 4 bases, leaving 16 bases between them. This CDR3 contains 15 residues. Germline V gene data show CDR1 as MNHEY and CDR2 as SMNVEV (reference sequence). There are a few counts of this clonotype. What it binds is not known. Time point of the sample: persistent/refractory GD, antithyroid drugs over 5 years with positive TRAb. Extracted RNA from PBMCs served as the source of the TCR library. An endocrinology department located in Xi'an, China, was where the patients came from.

The chain uses TRBV27 and TRBJ2-7, with D unclear. The receptor was derived from a woman between 35 and 50 years old with Graves disease. Here the sequenced sample was peripheral blood mononuclear cells (PBMCs), taken when the disease was refractory, from a patient treated with antithyroid drugs. The CDR3, as DNA: TGTGCCAGCAGTTTTAAATCTGTGGTATGGTACGAGCAGTACTTC. Translating gives CASSFKSVVWYEQYF.